This is a list of T cell receptor beta chains from one sample in a study of shared clonotypes between healthy human individuals. This table comes from immunoSEQ multiplex PCR, and its TCRdb copy is limited to in-frame clones, with some not included. The sample records about 1.9 million clones, about 94% being singletons. Sample: naive CD8+ T cells from PBMCs. Receptor source: a man aged 18 to 29 in good health. Some clones in this sample may be carry-over from other donors' samples. Both conserved end residues are part of each CDR3. D genes are given only for firm matches. For some rows the clone size is stated as once, few or many, or as a class when expanded; others skip it.

DNA: TGTGCCAGCAGTCCCCGGACAGGGTGGGTCACTGAAGCTTTCTTT; CDR3: CASSPRTGWVTEAFF; D: TRBD1; J: TRBJ1-1; V: TRBV27; size: .
DNA: TGTGCCAGCAGTCCGCAGGTCGGTGCCGAGACCCAGTACTTC; CDR3: CASSPQVGAETQYF; D: .; J: TRBJ2-5; V: TRBV6-5; size: .
DNA: TGTGCCATCAGTGAGTTGGGCGGAGAGAACACTGAAGCTTTCTTT; CDR3: CAISELGGENTEAFF; D: .; J: TRBJ1-1; V: TRBV10-3; size: .
DNA: TGTGCCAGCAGCTTAGGGGTGGGCGCCTACGAGCAGTACTTC; CDR3: CASSLGVGAYEQYF; D: .; J: TRBJ2-7; V: TRBV13; size: .
DNA: TGTGCCAGCAGCTATCGGACAGGAATGAACACTGAAGCTTTCTTT; CDR3: CASSYRTGMNTEAFF; D: TRBD1; J: TRBJ1-1; V: TRBV6-5; size: .
DNA: TGCGCCAGCAGGACACCTATAGCAAAAGTTGGAGAGACCCAGTACTTC; CDR3: CASRTPIAKVGETQYF; D: .; J: TRBJ2-5; V: TRBV10-1; size: .
DNA: TGTGCCAGCAGTTTACCCGAGTGGCAGAAAGAAGAGACCCAGTACTTC; CDR3: CASSLPEWQKEETQYF; D: .; J: TRBJ2-5; V: TRBV7-6; size: once
DNA: TGTGCCAGCAGCCAAGCTGGCTGGGGCGGCTACAATGAGCAGTTCTTC; CDR3: CASSQAGWGGYNEQFF; D: .; J: TRBJ2-1; V: TRBV14; size: .
DNA: TGTGCCAGTAGTATAGGGGACATACAGTTCTTC; CDR3: CASSIGDIQFF; D: .; J: TRBJ2-1; V: TRBV19; size: .
DNA: TGTGCCAGCAGTTCCCGGGACAGCTACGAGCAGTACTTC; CDR3: CASSSRDSYEQYF; D: TRBD1; J: TRBJ2-7; V: TRBV27; size: .
DNA: TGTGCCAGCAGCTCAACTCGGACAGGAGACAGGGGATCAGGGATGGCGTCTGGGGCCAACGTCCTGACTTTC; CDR3: CASSSTRTGDRGSGMASGANVLTF; D: TRBD1; J: TRBJ2-6; V: TRBV7-1; size: .
DNA: TGTGCCAGCAGCCCTGGGACTCTCCGCACAGATACGCAGTATTTT; CDR3: CASSPGTLRTDTQYF; D: .; J: TRBJ2-3; V: TRBV7-6; size: .
DNA: TGTGCCAGCAGCCAGGGACAGGGCCGTCAGCCCCAGCATTTT; CDR3: CASSQGQGRQPQHF; D: TRBD1; J: TRBJ1-5; V: TRBV27; size: .
DNA: TGTGCCAGCACACAAGTCGCGGGAGGCGAGCAGTACTTC; CDR3: CASTQVAGGEQYF; D: TRBD2; J: TRBJ2-7; V: TRBV28; size: .
DNA: TGTGCCAGCAGCTTGGTCCTGACCGGGACATCGCCCTACGAGCAGTACTTC; CDR3: CASSLVLTGTSPYEQYF; D: .; J: TRBJ2-7; V: TRBV5-5; size: .
DNA: TGTGCCAGCAGTTATGCGGCGACCCCCGAGCAGTACTTC; CDR3: CASSYAATPEQYF; D: .; J: TRBJ2-7; V: TRBV6-6; size: once
DNA: TGTGCCAGCAGCCCCTGGGGGGGGACTAGTTACAATGAGCAGTTCTTC; CDR3: CASSPWGGTSYNEQFF; D: TRBD2; J: TRBJ2-1; V: TRBV7-2; size: .
DNA: TGTGCCAGCAGCGGACTAGCGGGAGGTGAGCAGTTCTTC; CDR3: CASSGLAGGEQFF; D: TRBD2; J: TRBJ2-1; V: TRBV13; size: .
DNA: TGTGCCAGCAGTTACTCGAATTGGCTGAACACTGAAGCTTTCTTT; CDR3: CASSYSNWLNTEAFF; D: .; J: TRBJ1-1; V: TRBV6-6; size: .
DNA: TGCGCCAGCAGCTTGGGGTCCAGGGACCTAAACACTGAAGCTTTCTTT; CDR3: CASSLGSRDLNTEAFF; D: .; J: TRBJ1-1; V: TRBV5-1; size: few
DNA: TGTGCCAGCAGCTCGTCCGGGACAGGGTACGCAGATACGCAGTATTTT; CDR3: CASSSSGTGYADTQYF; D: TRBD1; J: TRBJ2-3; V: TRBV7-8; size: .
DNA: TGTGCCAGCAGTCAAGGACTCGCCTACGAGCAGTACTTC; CDR3: CASSQGLAYEQYF; D: .; J: TRBJ2-7; V: TRBV27; size: .
DNA: TGTGCCAGCGAGCCGGACAGCTCCTACGAGCAGTACTTC; CDR3: CASEPDSSYEQYF; D: .; J: TRBJ2-7; V: TRBV6-1; size: .
DNA: TGTGCCACCAGCAGAGATTGGACTAGCGGGAGTCGTGGAAACATTCAGTACTTC; CDR3: CATSRDWTSGSRGNIQYF; D: TRBD2; J: TRBJ2-4; V: TRBV15; size: .
DNA: TGCGCCAGCAGTACTAGCGGGAGTTACAATGAGCAGTTCTTC; CDR3: CASSTSGSYNEQFF; D: TRBD2; J: TRBJ2-1; V: TRBV10-2; size: .
DNA: TGTGCCAGCAGTCTCACAGGGGACGGCACTGAAGCTTTCTTT; CDR3: CASSLTGDGTEAFF; D: TRBD1; J: TRBJ1-1; V: TRBV28; size: .
DNA: TGTGCCAGCAGCGCCCGAAACAATGAGCAGTTCTTC; CDR3: CASSARNNEQFF; D: .; J: TRBJ2-1; V: TRBV9; size: .
DNA: TGTGCCTGGAGGGACAGGGGGTTGTTGGGTGCTTTCTTT; CDR3: CAWRDRGLLGAFF; D: TRBD1; J: TRBJ1-1; V: TRBV30; size: .
DNA: TGTGCCAGCAGCTTAGCAGATACGCAGTATTTT; CDR3: CASSLADTQYF; D: .; J: TRBJ2-3; V: TRBV28; size: .
DNA: TGTGCCAGCAGCCAAGAGGGGGTCGAGCAGTACTTC; CDR3: CASSQEGVEQYF; D: .; J: TRBJ2-7; V: TRBV14; size: .
DNA: TGTGCCAGCAGTGGGAGGGACAGGGGGGCCTACGAGCAGTACTTC; CDR3: CASSGRDRGAYEQYF; D: TRBD1; J: TRBJ2-7; V: TRBV6-5; size: .
DNA: TGTGCCACCAGCACCGATGGGAAGGGACAGGGAGACGAGCAGTACTTC; CDR3: CATSTDGKGQGDEQYF; D: TRBD1; J: TRBJ2-7; V: TRBV15; size: .
DNA: TGTGCCAGCAGCCAGACCGGGACTGCGAACACCGGGGAGCTGTTTTTT; CDR3: CASSQTGTANTGELFF; D: .; J: TRBJ2-2; V: TRBV28; size: .
DNA: TGTGCCAGCAGTACGAACGATGAGTACCAAGAGACCCAGTACTTC; CDR3: CASSTNDEYQETQYF; D: .; J: TRBJ2-5; V: TRBV7-9; size: .
DNA: TGTGCCAGCAGTTTCAAGGGGTACACCTACGAGCAGTACTTC; CDR3: CASSFKGYTYEQYF; D: .; J: TRBJ2-7; V: TRBV28; size: .